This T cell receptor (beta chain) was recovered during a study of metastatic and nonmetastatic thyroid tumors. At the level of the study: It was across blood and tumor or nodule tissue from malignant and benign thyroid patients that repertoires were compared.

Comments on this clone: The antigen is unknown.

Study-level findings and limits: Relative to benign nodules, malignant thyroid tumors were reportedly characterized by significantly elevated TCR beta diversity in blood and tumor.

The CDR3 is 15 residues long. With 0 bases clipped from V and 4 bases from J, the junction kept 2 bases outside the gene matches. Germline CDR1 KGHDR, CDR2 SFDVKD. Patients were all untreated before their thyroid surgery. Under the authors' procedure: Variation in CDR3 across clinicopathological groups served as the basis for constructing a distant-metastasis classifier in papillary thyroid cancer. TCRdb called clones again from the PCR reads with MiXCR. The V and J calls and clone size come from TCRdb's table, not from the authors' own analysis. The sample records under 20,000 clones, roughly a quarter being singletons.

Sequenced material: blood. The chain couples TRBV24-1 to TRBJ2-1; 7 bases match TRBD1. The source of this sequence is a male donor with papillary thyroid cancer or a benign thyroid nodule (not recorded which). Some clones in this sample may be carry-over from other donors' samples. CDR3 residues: CATSDLRQGYNEQFF. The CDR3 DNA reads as TGTGCCACCAGTGATTTGCGACAGGGATACAATGAGCAGTTCTTC.